The entry below describes one T cell receptor beta chain. The antigen is undetermined. The entry originates in a study of T cell responses to AZD1222 COVID-19 vaccine. Some clones are missing from TCRdb's copy, which holds only in-frame ones; the method was immunoSEQ multiplex PCR. This table holds over 45,000 clones, 89% found once. Findings of the study overall: The repertoires were collected only after the peak T cell response.

This TCR was sampled from an adult in good health. Sequencing was performed on peripheral blood, taken on day 0 of AZD1222 vaccination.

CDR3 DNA sequence: TGTGCCAGCAGGGGACAGGGCTCAGATACGCAGTATTTT. Amino acid sequence: CASRGQGSDTQYF. This chain uses TRBV2 with TRBJ2-3; TRBD1 matches 9 bases. With V trimmed by 6 bases and J by 4 bases, 2 bases remained unmatched. Germline V gene sequence: CDR1 SNHLY, CDR2 FYNNEI. The CDR3 is made up of 13 amino acids.